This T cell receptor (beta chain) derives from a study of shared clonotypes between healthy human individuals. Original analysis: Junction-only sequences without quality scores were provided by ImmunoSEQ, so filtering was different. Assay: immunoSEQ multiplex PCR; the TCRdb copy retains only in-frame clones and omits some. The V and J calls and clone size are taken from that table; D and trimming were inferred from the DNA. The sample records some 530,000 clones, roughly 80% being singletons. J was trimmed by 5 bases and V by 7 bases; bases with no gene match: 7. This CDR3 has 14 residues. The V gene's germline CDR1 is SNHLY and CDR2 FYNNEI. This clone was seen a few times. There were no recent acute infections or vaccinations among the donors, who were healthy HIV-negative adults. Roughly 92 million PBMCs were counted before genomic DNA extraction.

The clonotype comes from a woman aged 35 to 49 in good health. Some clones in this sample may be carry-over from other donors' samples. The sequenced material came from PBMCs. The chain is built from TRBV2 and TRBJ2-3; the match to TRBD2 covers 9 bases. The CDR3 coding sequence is TGTGCCAGCACGGGCGGGAGGGCCGGAGATACGCAGTATTTT. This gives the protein CASTGGRAGDTQYF.